This T cell receptor beta chain was captured by sequencing in a study of TIL therapy for anti-PD-1-resistant metastatic lung cancer. Study results and limitations: Treatment-naive, never-smoker and oncogene-addicted patients were overrepresented in this highly selected cohort.

Time point indicated: pre-treatment sample, taken before nivolumab and TIL therapy. A note on this clone: The antigen remains undetermined.

The immunoSEQ assay was v3. Survey-level samples got approximately 2 million read pairs; deep-level samples got roughly 4.5-6 million. Clones were read by immunoSEQ multiplex PCR, and TCRdb kept only the in-frame ones, dropping some. The sample yields about 15,000 clones, 86% seen once. The CDR3 consists of 18 residues. Germline-derived CDR1 and CDR2 are MDHEN and SYDVKM. V gave up 4 bases and J gave up 3 bases; unmatched junction bases: 12. The chain combines TRBV28 with TRBJ2-3; 11 bases line up with TRBD1. The sample here was blood, taken at baseline. The receptor comes from a person aged 25 to 79 with non-small cell lung cancer. This chain's CDR3 is CASSSPKPGTGGTDTQYF. The CDR3 DNA reads TGTGCCAGCAGTTCACCAAAACCCGGGACAGGGGGTACAGATACGCAGTATTTT.